One and the same sample provided the 11 T cell receptor beta chains below, sequenced in a study of Ad26.COV2.S vaccination and SARS-CoV-2 variants. The repertoire was sequenced with immunoSEQ multiplex PCR; TCRdb's copy has only in-frame clones and lacks some. The table includes about 480,000 clones, roughly nine tenths detected once. Treatment reported: about 20 received Ad26.COV2.S at low or high dose, single or two shots; about five received placebo; per-sample allocation not given. On day 63 after the first injection, vaccine and placebo recipients gave samples. The sample in question was peripheral blood, obtained in a trial of Ad26.COV2.S vaccine versus placebo. These receptors were obtained from a person aged 18-65 years who received the Ad26.COV2.S COVID-19 vaccine or a placebo.

The rearrangement links TRBV6-4 to TRBJ1-1, with a possible D match to TRBD1 (5 bases). Germline V lookup: CDR1 MRHNA, CDR2 SNTAGT. CDR3 size: 13 residues. Between the trimmed V and J ends, which lost 6 bases and 5 bases, there was a span of 13 bases. CDR3: CASRQDEGTEAFF. DNA of the CDR3: TGTGCCAGCAGACAGGATGAGGGAACTGAAGCTTTCTTT.

This chain uses TRBV5-1 with TRBJ1-1; a weak D match, TRBD1 (6 bases). Germline CDR1 and CDR2: SGHRS and YFSETQ. This CDR3 has 14 residues. V lost 0 bases, J lost 6 bases, and 12 bases lay in between. The CDR3 nucleotides are TGCGCCAGCAGCTTGGTGCGTCAGGGGCCTGAAGCTTTCTTT. This sequence encodes CASSLVRQGPEAFF. Variable domain in full (rest from reference TRBV5-1 and TRBJ1-1): KAGVTQTPRYLIKTRGQQVTLSCSPISGHRSVSWYQQTPGQGLQFLFEYFSETQRNKGNFPGRFSGRQFSNSRSEMNVSTLELGDSALYLCASSLVRQGPEAFFGQGTRLTVV.

This clone was picked up a small number of times. The chain is built from TRBV7-9 and TRBJ2-7; 7 bases fit TRBD2. The CDR3 totals 15 residues. Germline V gives CDR1 SEHNR, CDR2 FQNEAQ (reference sequence). Germline trimming cut 5 bases from V and 3 bases from J; bases unmatched to any gene: 10. The CDR3 DNA follows: TGTGCCAGCAGCCCCCCCAGCGGGAATCTCTACGAGCAGTACTTC. The encoded protein is CASSPPSGNLYEQYF.

The chain links TRBV11-3 to TRBJ2-1; no clear D gene. This CDR3 has 14 amino acids. With 3 bases removed from V and 3 bases from J, the gap between germline ends came to 9 bases. The germline V gene encodes CDR1 SGHNT and CDR2 YENEEA. CDR3 sequence reads: CASSFRTGYNEQFF. DNA for the CDR3: TGTGCCAGCAGCTTCCGGACGGGCTACAATGAGCAGTTCTTC.

This clone was found once. The CDR3 coding sequence is TGTGCCAGCAGCTTAGGGGACTCCTACACAGATACGCAGTATTTT. Protein: CASSLGDSYTDTQYF. This chain uses TRBV11-2 with TRBJ2-3, with a tentative D call TRBD2 (6 bases). Deletions cut 1 base from V and 2 bases from J, with 10 bases between. Germline V CDR1 and CDR2: SGHAT, FQNNGV. This CDR3 region has 15 residues.

This chain uses TRBV7-3 with TRBJ2-1, with TRBD1 identical over 7 bases. The CDR3 has 15 residues. Germline CDR1 SGHTA, CDR2 FQGTGA. Trimming cost V 5 bases and J 4 bases; bases outside gene matches: 8. CDR3 in DNA: TGTGCCAGCAGCACAACCGGGACAGCGTACAATGAGCAGTTCTTC. Its translation is CASSTTGTAYNEQFF.

J is TRBJ2-7 and V is TRBV4-1; 9 bases map to TRBD1. Germline CDR1 is MGHRA and CDR2 is YSYEKL. V lost 2 bases to trimming and J lost 3 bases; unmatched junction nucleotides: 20. The CDR3 runs 20 residues. CDR3 residues: CASSQLRQGGFLALHYEQYF. The DNA of the CDR3 is TGCGCCAGCAGCCAACTGAGACAGGGGGGTTTCCTAGCCCTACACTACGAGCAGTACTTC.

In the case of this clone: Other DNA sequences of this sample code for an identical CDR3. The V call is TRBV7-3, the J call TRBJ2-7; no definite D call. V lost 1 base to trimming and J lost 3 bases, with 7 bases between them. The germline V gene has CDR1 SGHTA and CDR2 FQGTGA. The CDR3 extends over 13 amino acids. CDR3 bases: TGTGCCAGCAGCTTAAGCGGCAGCTACGAGCAGTACTTC. It encodes CASSLSGSYEQYF.

V and J are TRBV29-1 and TRBJ2-1; D unclear. Trimming pared 7 bases from V and 0 bases from J, leaving 10 bases between. Germline V gene lookup returns CDR1 SQVTM and CDR2 ANQGSEA. The CDR3 spans 13 residues. For the CDR3, the DNA is TGCAGCGCCCTGCCTCCCTCCTACAATGAGCAGTTCTTC. This translates into CSALPPSYNEQFF.

The chain combines TRBV10-3 with TRBJ2-7; tentatively, D is TRBD1 (5 bases). There are 13 residues in the CDR3. The V gene lost 5 bases and the J gene lost 3 bases, with 11 bases spanning the gap. The germline V gene encodes CDR1 ENHRY and CDR2 SYGVKD. CDR3 sequence: CAISPTDLYEQYF. CDR3 coding DNA: TGTGCCATCAGTCCGACAGATCTCTACGAGCAGTACTTC.

The V and J genes are TRBV3-1 (or the pseudogene TRBV3-2) and TRBJ1-5, with 11 bases aligning to TRBD1. The CDR3 has 16 amino acids. Germline-derived CDR1 and CDR2 are LGHDT and YNNKEL (reference sequence). The V segment lost 5 bases and the J segment 7 bases; nucleotides outside the gene matches: 10. DNA of the CDR3: TGTGCCAGCAGCTCTCGCGGGACAGGGGGGGAACAGCCCCAGCATTTT. This sequence encodes CASSSRGTGGEQPQHF.